This is a list of T cell receptor beta chains from one sample in a study of control samples from healthy donors and cancer patients. Clones were sequenced by immunoSEQ multiplex PCR, and TCRdb holds only the in-frame ones, with some missing. This table has 190,000 or so clones, approximately 92% appearing once. Sequenced: blood. These receptors came from a man aged 18 to 30 in good health. Both conserved end residues are part of each CDR3. D genes are given only for firm matches. Size values are once, few and many counts, or a class for expanded clones, and some rows have none.

v_gene	j_gene	abundance	d_gene	CDR3nt	CDR3aa
TRBV5-1	TRBJ2-4	NA	NA	TGCGCCAGCAGTGATAGCGGAGCCAAAAACATTCAGTACTTC	CASSDSGAKNIQYF
TRBV5-1	TRBJ2-5	NA	TRBD2	TGCGCCAGCAGCTTGGGACCCGGACTAGCGGGGGGCGGGGAGACCCAGTACTTC	CASSLGPGLAGGGETQYF
TRBV7-7	TRBJ2-5	NA	TRBD1	TGTGCCAGCAGCTTAGGTACCGGACAGGGAGAGACCCAGTACTTC	CASSLGTGQGETQYF
TRBV24-1	TRBJ1-4	NA	TRBD1	TGTGCCACCAGTGATTTTTCCCGGACAGGGCAAGAAAAACTGTTTTTT	CATSDFSRTGQEKLFF
TRBV3-1/TRBV3-2	TRBJ2-1	NA	NA	TGTGCCAGCAGCCAGTTCCCCTTAGAAGCGGGGACAAATGAGCAGTTCTTC	CASSQFPLEAGTNEQFF
TRBV7-9	TRBJ1-1	NA	NA	TGTGCCACCCCCGCGGGGGGTGGCATGAACACTGAAGCTTTCTTT	CATPAGGGMNTEAFF
TRBV18	TRBJ2-2	NA	NA	TGTGCCAGCTCACCACCCCGGGCGAACACCGGGGAGCTGTTTTTT	CASSPPRANTGELFF
TRBV2	TRBJ1-2	once	TRBD1	TGTGCCAGCAGCGGGACAGACTCCCTTTACTATGGCTACACCTTC	CASSGTDSLYYGYTF
TRBV28	TRBJ2-7	NA	NA	TGTGCCTCCGGACGGTCCTCCGTATACGAGCAGTACTTC	CASGRSSVYEQYF
TRBV5-1	TRBJ2-2	NA	NA	TGCGCCAGCAGCCTAGGACAGTCGAACACCGGGGAGCTGTTTTTT	CASSLGQSNTGELFF
TRBV18	TRBJ2-1	NA	TRBD1	TGTGCCAGCTCACCATTGGGACAGGGGCTCAATGAGCAGTTCTTC	CASSPLGQGLNEQFF
TRBV5-1	TRBJ1-5	NA	TRBD1	TGCGCCAGCAGCTTCGGACAGGGAATGCAGCCCCAGCATTTT	CASSFGQGMQPQHF
TRBV27	TRBJ1-5	NA	TRBD1	TGTGCCAGCATCAGGGGGCGACGAGTGTGCAATCAGCCCCAGCATTTT	CASIRGRRVCNQPQHF
TRBV15	TRBJ2-3	NA	NA	TGTGCCACCAGCAGAGATAGAGGGCAGGGCACAGATACGCAGTATTTT	CATSRDRGQGTDTQYF
TRBV6-4	TRBJ2-6	NA	NA	TGTGCCAGCAGTGACGTGGCGGGGGCCAACGTCCTGACTTTC	CASSDVAGANVLTF
TRBV5-1	TRBJ2-2	NA	TRBD2	TGCGCCAGCGCCGGGAGGGCAGGGGACACCGGGGAGCTGTTTTTT	CASAGRAGDTGELFF
TRBV7-3	TRBJ1-4	NA	NA	TGTGCCAGCAGCTTAAAGGCGGGCGAAAAACTGTTTTTT	CASSLKAGEKLFF
TRBV6-6	TRBJ1-1	NA	TRBD1	TGTGCCAGCAGTTACGCCGGGACAGAGAACACTGAAGCTTTCTTT	CASSYAGTENTEAFF
TRBV28	TRBJ1-5	NA	NA	TGTGCCAGCAGTTTCGGGGTTCAGCCCCAGCATTTT	CASSFGVQPQHF
TRBV30	TRBJ2-7	NA	NA	TGTGCCTGGAAGAGAACGGGGCCTTCCTACGAGCAGTACTTC	CAWKRTGPSYEQYF
TRBV5-4	TRBJ1-4	NA	NA	TGTGCCAGCAGCACTGACGGTCTAGGAAAACTGTTTTTT	CASSTDGLGKLFF
TRBV19	TRBJ2-1	NA	NA	TGTGCCAGTAGTATAGATGGGCCCGGGGGAAGCTCCTACAATGAGCAGTTCTTC	CASSIDGPGGSSYNEQFF
TRBV10-3	TRBJ1-6	NA	TRBD1	TGTGCCATCGGAGAGACAGGGGCCGAGAATTCACCCCTCCACTTT	CAIGETGAENSPLHF
TRBV18	TRBJ2-3	NA	NA	TGTGCCAGCTCACCACCAGGGAGAGGTACGCAGTATTTT	CASSPPGRGTQYF
TRBV6-5	TRBJ1-5	few	NA	TGTGCCAGCAGTTGGGAGAGCAATCAGCCCCAGCATTTT	CASSWESNQPQHF
TRBV5-1	TRBJ2-2	NA	TRBD1	TGCGCCAGCAGCCCCCGGGACAGCACCGGGGAGCTGTTTTTT	CASSPRDSTGELFF
TRBV5-1	TRBJ2-7	NA	NA	TGCGCCAGCAGCTTGTTGGGCTACGAGCAGTACTTC	CASSLLGYEQYF
TRBV10-2	TRBJ1-5	NA	NA	TGCGCCAGCAGTGGGGGCGGGGGGGGCAATCAGCCCCAGCATTTT	CASSGGGGGNQPQHF
TRBV30	TRBJ2-1	NA	NA	TGTGCCTGGAGTGTAGGGACCGAAGGGAAGGATGAGCAGTTCTTC	CAWSVGTEGKDEQFF
TRBV3-1/TRBV3-2	TRBJ2-5	NA	NA	TGTGCCAGCAGCCAAGCTCTAGCGCGAGATAATATAGAAGAGACCCAGTACTTC	CASSQALARDNIEETQYF
TRBV27	TRBJ2-1	NA	NA	TGTGCCAGCAGTCTGTGGGCCAGTAGGATCGATGAGCAGTTCTTC	CASSLWASRIDEQFF
TRBV5-1	TRBJ2-1	once	TRBD2	TGCGCCAGCAGCGTGGCCGGGGGGGTTTCCTACAATGAGCAGTTCTTC	CASSVAGGVSYNEQFF
TRBV18	TRBJ1-5	NA	TRBD1	TGTGCCAGCTCAGAAACAGGGGATCAGCCCCAGCATTTT	CASSETGDQPQHF
TRBV5-6	TRBJ1-5	once	NA	TGTGCCAGCAGCTTGATGGCAGGACCTACCCTGTATAGCAATCAGCCCCAGCATTTT	CASSLMAGPTLYSNQPQHF
TRBV23-1	TRBJ2-7	NA	NA	TGCGCCAGCGCCCGGGCCCCTACCTACGAGCAGTACTTC	CASARAPTYEQYF
TRBV24-1	TRBJ2-2	NA	TRBD1	TGTGCCACCAGTGATCCGGGACAGGGGGCAGCCGGGGAGCTGTTTTTT	CATSDPGQGAAGELFF
TRBV24-1	TRBJ2-5	NA	NA	TGTGCCACCAGTGATTTGCCCGGCCTGTCAAAAGAGACCCAGTACTTC	CATSDLPGLSKETQYF
TRBV6-5	TRBJ1-3	NA	TRBD1	TGTGCCAGCGGAAGACAGGGGAACTCTGGAAACACCATATATTTT	CASGRQGNSGNTIYF
TRBV6-5	TRBJ1-3	NA	NA	TGTGCCAGCAGTACAGACAGGCGCTATGGAAACACCATATATTTT	CASSTDRRYGNTIYF
TRBV27	TRBJ2-3	once	NA	TGTGCCAGCAGCAGACTTCAGGGACCCACAGATACGCAGTATTTT	CASSRLQGPTDTQYF
TRBV27	TRBJ1-4	NA	TRBD1	TGTGCCAGCAGTCCATCCCAAGACAGGGTGAATGAAAAACTGTTTTTT	CASSPSQDRVNEKLFF
TRBV6-5	TRBJ2-1	NA	TRBD2	TGTGCCAGCAGTCCCGGACTAGCGGGGGGGCCGTCCTTCTTC	CASSPGLAGGPSFF
TRBV29-1	TRBJ2-6	NA	NA	TGCAGCGCGATGGACGGCTCTGGGGCCAACGTCCTGACTTTC	CSAMDGSGANVLTF
TRBV28	TRBJ1-2	NA	NA	TGTGCCAGCAGGGCTCCGGGACTGAACTTATATGGCTACACCTTC	CASRAPGLNLYGYTF
TRBV9	TRBJ2-3	NA	TRBD2	TGTGCCAGCAGCGTAGAAACTAGCGGGATCTCAGATACGCAGTATTTT	CASSVETSGISDTQYF
TRBV5-1	TRBJ2-1	NA	TRBD2	TGCGCCAGCAGCTTGGTGACTAGCAGTGAGCAGTTCTTC	CASSLVTSSEQFF
TRBV7-2	TRBJ1-1	NA	NA	TGTGCCAGCAGCGCCCGACGGGACACTGAAGCTTTCTTT	CASSARRDTEAFF
TRBV5-8	TRBJ2-2	NA	TRBD1	TGTGCCAGCAGCTCAGGACCCCTGCTCAGGGGGCGCCTAACCGGGGAGCTGTTTTTT	CASSSGPLLRGRLTGELFF